The sequence of this T cell receptor beta chain was determined in a study of blood T cell repertoires in COVID-19. Study background: PBMCs, B-cell-depleted T cells, or T cells provided the cDNA or gDNA that made up the material.

Two consecutive negative NP/OP PCR tests, clearance, or resolved symptoms defined Cohort 3 recovery. Produced via immunoSEQ multiplex PCR; TCRdb's table is partial and in-frame only. The sample holds under 350,000 clones; 80% to 90% are singletons and the top ten take around 4.6%. The CDR3 has 14 residues. V dropped 2 bases and J dropped 2 bases, with 12 bases sitting between them. Germline-derived CDR1 and CDR2 are GTSNPN and SVGIG (reference sequence). Material: PBMCs or T cells enriched from blood (not recorded which). V is TRBV30 and J is TRBJ2-5, with D possibly being TRBD1 (5 bases). This clonotype was sampled from a man between 25 and 39 years old who had recovered from COVID-19. The CDR3: CAWSFRQLQETQYF. CDR3 nucleotides: TGTGCCTGGAGTTTTAGACAGCTACAAGAGACCCAGTACTTC.